The next 15 T cell receptor beta chains were all read from a single sample in a study of T cells expressing NK-cell markers. TCRdb reprocessed the 5' RACE reads, with one entry per CDR3 protein and no DNA. This sample contains around 140,000 distinct CDR3 sequences. Material for sequencing was blood T cells: a sorted CD56 or NKG2C T cell subset, CD4+ or CD8+ T cells, or bulk PBMC T cells (not recorded which). The receptor set was obtained from a man younger than 35 in good health.

V and J are TRBV27 and TRBJ2-1; TCRdb returns TRBD1, unconfirmable since there is no DNA. The germline gives CDR1 MNHEY, CDR2 SMNVEV (reference sequence). This CDR3 region has 17 residues. This chain's CDR3 is CASSFGARTYSYNEQFF.

V and J are TRBV9 and TRBJ2-2; TCRdb names TRBD2, which stays unverified in the absence of DNA. The germline V gene has CDR1 SGDLS and CDR2 YYNGEE. The CDR3 loop spans 18 amino acids. CDR3 sequence: CASGGTSGILMNTGELFF.

The chain links TRBV7-9 to TRBJ2-2. The germline CDR1 and CDR2 sequences are SEHNR and FQNEAQ (reference sequence). The CDR3 extends over 17 amino acids. CDR3 region: CASSLVSLNPNTGELFF. Using reference TRBV7-9 and TRBJ2-2 for the parts outside the CDR3, the full variable domain is DTGVSQNPRHKITKRGQNVTFRCDPISEHNRLYWYRQTLGQGPEFLTYFQNEAQLEKSRLLSDRFSAERPKGSFSTLEIQRTEQGDSAMYLCASSLVSLNPNTGELFFGEGSRLTVL.

The rearrangement joins TRBV20-1 to TRBJ2-7; TCRdb designates TRBD2, a call that cannot be tested without DNA. The germline V gene encodes CDR1 DFQATT and CDR2 SNEGSKA (reference sequence). The CDR3 covers 13 residues. This CDR3 reads CSAGEGGPYEQYF.

The chain is built from TRBV20-1 and TRBJ1-1; TCRdb lists TRBD1, though no DNA is available to test this call. This CDR3 region has 14 residues. From germline, CDR1 is DFQATT and CDR2 SNEGSKA (reference sequence). CDR3 amino acids: CSARQGQGAVEAFF.

The chain uses TRBV4-3 and TRBJ2-1; the TCRdb call, TRBD2, lacks DNA for checking. There are 14 residues in the CDR3. Germline lookup yields CDR1 LGHNA and CDR2 YSLEER. CDR3 loop: CASSSGLAYNEQFF.

V and J are TRBV5-5 and TRBJ2-1; TCRdb selects TRBD2, and the lack of DNA leaves this call unchecked. CDR1 SGHKS and CDR2 YYEKEE come from the germline V gene (reference sequence). CDR3 size: 18 residues. The CDR3: CASSLGTAGVFFSNEQFF.

This chain links TRBV10-3 with TRBJ2-2; the TRBD1 assignment by TCRdb is unverifiable without DNA. CDR1 is ENHRY and CDR2 is SYGVKD in the germline V gene. The CDR3 sequence is 16 residues long. The CDR3 spells CAISGGDRTSTGELFF.

The gene calls are TRBV29-1 and TRBJ2-1. Germline CDR1 is SQVTM and CDR2 is ANQGSEA. The CDR3 extends over 13 amino acids. Here the CDR3 reads CSVFRPQVYEQFF.

The chain is built from TRBV7-2 and TRBJ2-7; checking the TCRdb D call of TRBD1 is not possible without DNA. The germline V gene has CDR1 SGHTA and CDR2 FQGNSA. This CDR3 is 15 amino acids long. The CDR3 loop is CASSLQGEGSHEQYF.

The CDR3 sequence is CASTSDRGPFYEQYF. The chain employs TRBV25-1 and TRBJ2-7; no DNA is available, so the TRBD1 call from TCRdb remains unchecked. Germline assignment: CDR1 MGHDK and CDR2 SYGVNS. The CDR3 is made up of 15 amino acids.

The V gene is TRBV15, the J gene TRBJ2-1; TCRdb picks TRBD2, but there is no DNA to check that call. The CDR3 covers 12 residues. Germline assignment: CDR1 LNHNV and CDR2 YYDKDF (reference sequence). CDR3 protein: CATRDFQNEQFF. Looking up the rest from reference TRBV15 and TRBJ2-1 gives the full variable domain: DAMVIQNPRYQVTQFGKPVTLSCSQTLNHNVMYWYQQKSSQAPKLLFHYYDKDFNNEADTPDNFQSRRPNTSFCFLDIRSPGLGDTAMYLCATRDFQNEQFFGPGTRLTVL.

The chain combines TRBV6-2 or TRBV6-3 with TRBJ2-3; TCRdb's D gene call, TRBD2, goes unchecked for lack of DNA. Germline CDR1 is MNHEY and CDR2 is SVGEGT. The CDR3 is 18 residues long. The chain's CDR3 is CASTTGRASGTAVDTQYF.

The chain combines TRBV7-3 with TRBJ2-1. Germline values: CDR1 SGHTA, CDR2 FQGTGA. The CDR3 is 12 residues long. Here the CDR3 reads CASSQVANEQFF.

The chain combines TRBV29-1 with TRBJ2-1; absent DNA, TCRdb's TRBD1 call cannot be checked. Per germline, CDR1 SQVTM and CDR2 ANQGSEA. The CDR3 totals 15 residues. The CDR3 sequence is CSVEITGNLYNEQFF.